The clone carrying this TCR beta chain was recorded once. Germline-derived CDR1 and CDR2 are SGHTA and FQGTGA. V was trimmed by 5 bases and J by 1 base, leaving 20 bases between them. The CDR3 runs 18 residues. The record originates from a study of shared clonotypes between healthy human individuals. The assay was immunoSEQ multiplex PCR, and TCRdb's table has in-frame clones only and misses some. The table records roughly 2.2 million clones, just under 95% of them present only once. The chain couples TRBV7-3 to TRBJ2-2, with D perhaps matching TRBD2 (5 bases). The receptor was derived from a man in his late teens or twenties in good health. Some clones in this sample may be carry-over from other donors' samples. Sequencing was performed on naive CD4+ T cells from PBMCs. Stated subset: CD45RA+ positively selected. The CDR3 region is CASSNPRSSVKNTGELFF. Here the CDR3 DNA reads TGTGCCAGCAGCAATCCTCGGAGTAGCGTAAAGAACACCGGGGAGCTGTTTTTT.